The 23 T cell receptor beta chains below all came from one sample that was sequenced in a study of T cells after yellow fever vaccination (dated by TCRdb to between 2017 and 2020). The library was prepared using 5' RACE. TCRdb lists the instrument as Illumina HiSeq 2500. TCRdb trimmed public reads at Q25 via fastp, called clones via MiXCR and kept in-frame beta chains. Identical CDR3 protein sequences are pooled into one entry, listed with their most common genes and DNA. Within this sample are about 510,000 distinct CDR3 sequences, with 21% of them counted one time only. Approximately 16% of the sample goes to the ten largest clones. The treatment or condition label for this specimen denotes: live attenuated yellow fever vaccine strain. Sequenced here: PBMCs, sampled roughly 20 days after the first yellow fever vaccination. The receptors come from a man younger than 35 who received the YFV17D yellow fever vaccine.

The chain links TRBV5-1 to TRBJ2-7; D possibly matches TRBD1 or TRBD2 (6 bases each). The germline V and J ends were trimmed by 3 bases and 2 bases, with 18 bases remaining between them. The CDR3 length is 16 residues. The germline V gene has CDR1 SGHRS and CDR2 YFSETQ. CDR3 in amino acids: CASSSSGATDAYEQYF. The DNA of the CDR3 is TGCGCCAGCAGCTCCTCGGGGGCGACGGACGCCTACGAGCAGTACTTC. The whole variable domain, remainder taken from reference TRBV5-1 and TRBJ2-7, is KAGVTQTPRYLIKTRGQQVTLSCSPISGHRSVSWYQQTPGQGLQFLFEYFSETQRNKGNFPGRFSGRQFSNSRSEMNVSTLELGDSALYLCASSSSGATDAYEQYFGPGTRLTVT.

The genes are TRBV7-2 and TRBJ1-2; maybe TRBD1 (5 bases). The CDR3 has 15 amino acids. Germline-derived CDR1 and CDR2 are SGHTA and FQGNSA. V lost 5 bases, J lost 8 bases, and 21 bases lay in between. The CDR3 sequence is CASSPTTRQLRGYTF. For the CDR3, the DNA is TGTGCCAGCAGCCCAACGACGCGACAGTTGAGGGGCTACACCTTC. The full variable domain, its missing parts supplied by reference TRBV7-2 and TRBJ1-2, is GAGVSQSPSNKVTEKGKDVELRCDPISGHTALYWYRQSLGQGLEFLIYFQGNSAPDKSGLPSDRFSAERTGGSVSTLTIQRTQQEDSAVYLCASSPTTRQLRGYTFGSGTRLTVV.

This clonotype showed up many times. The rearrangement links TRBV19 to TRBJ2-1, with D unresolved. The germline CDR1 and CDR2 sequences are LNHDA and SQIVND (reference sequence). CDR3 length: 15 amino acids. The ends were cut back, 3 bases at V and 0 bases at J, with 9 bases in the middle. The chain's CDR3 is CASSIPTSSYNEQFF. The CDR3 DNA is TGTGCCAGTAGTATTCCCACAAGCTCCTACAATGAGCAGTTCTTC.

The chain links TRBV7-9 to TRBJ1-4; 7 bases are shared with TRBD1. V lost 5 bases, J lost 4 bases, and 7 bases stayed unmatched. The germline V gene has CDR1 SEHNR and CDR2 FQNEAQ (reference sequence). The CDR3 length is 15 residues. Written as DNA, the CDR3 is TGTGCCAGCAGCGCGACAGGGACCTATAATGAAAAACTGTTTTTT. It encodes CASSATGTYNEKLFF.

The J gene is TRBJ2-3, the V gene TRBV6-4; 7 bases line up with TRBD2. This CDR3 has 15 residues. V shed 1 base, J shed 2 bases, and the junction held 3 bases outside the gene matches. CDR1 is MRHNA and CDR2 is SNTAGT in the germline V gene. The DNA for the CDR3 is TGTGCCAGCAGTGACTTGGCGGGGGTCACAGATACGCAGTATTTT. This sequence encodes CASSDLAGVTDTQYF.

This clonotype was picked up a small number of times. The rearrangement uses TRBV5-6 and TRBJ2-6; D not resolved. Germline CDR1 SGHDT, CDR2 YYEEEE. V lost 1 base to trimming and J lost 0 bases, with 5 bases between them. CDR3 length equals 15 residues. CDR3 region: CASSLLDSGANVLTF. Here the CDR3 DNA reads TGTGCCAGCAGCTTGCTAGACTCTGGGGCCAACGTCCTGACTTTC.

The chain recombines TRBV5-4 with TRBJ1-2; D is unclear. The CDR3 extends over 14 amino acids. Germline V lookup: CDR1 SGHNT, CDR2 YYREEE (reference sequence). With 0 bases removed from V and 2 bases from J, the gap between germline ends came to 8 bases. The CDR3 DNA reads as TGTGCCAGCAGCTTGGGAAACTCCAACTATGGCTACACCTTC. As protein: CASSLGNSNYGYTF. The whole variable domain, remainder taken from reference TRBV5-4 and TRBJ1-2, is ETGVTQSPTHLIKTRGQQVTLRCSSQSGHNTVSWYQQALGQGPQFIFQYYREEENGRGNFPPRFSGLQFPNYSSELNVNALELDDSALYLCASSLGNSNYGYTFGSGTRLTVV.

V is TRBV9 and J is TRBJ2-7; 7 bases map to TRBD1. This CDR3 has 15 amino acids. Trimming cost V 3 bases and J 0 bases; bases outside gene matches: 6. Germline V gene lookup returns CDR1 SGDLS and CDR2 YYNGEE. The CDR3 here is CASSASSGGSYEQYF. The CDR3 DNA follows: TGTGCCAGCAGCGCTTCGTCAGGGGGCTCCTACGAGCAGTACTTC.

This sequence joins TRBV12-3 or TRBV12-4 and TRBJ1-2; unclear D gene. The CDR3 contains 13 residues. Trimming removed 6 bases at V and 8 bases at J, with 16 bases between. CDR3: CASSPTNGLGYTF. CDR3 sequence (DNA): TGTGCCAGCAGCCCCACCAACGGGCTCGGCTACACCTTC.

The genes are TRBV6-5 and TRBJ2-1; 10 bases fit TRBD2. The CDR3 extends over 16 amino acids. V lost 4 bases and J lost 9; bases outside the gene matches: 12. Germline V CDR1 and CDR2: MNHEY, SVGAGI. CDR3 nucleotide sequence: TGTGCCAGCAGTTCCGGGGAGGAGCGGGGGGGCGGTGAGCAGTTCTTC. Its translation: CASSSGEERGGGEQFF.

This clonotype was recorded a few times. V and J are TRBV12-3 or TRBV12-4 and TRBJ2-4, with TRBD2 as a possible D gene (6 bases). V lost 6 bases to trimming and J lost 9 bases, with 9 bases between them. This CDR3 spans 11 amino acids. The DNA of the CDR3 is TGTGCCAGCAGCTTACTAGCCATTCAGTACTTC. It is translated as CASSLLAIQYF.

V usage is TRBV6-2 or TRBV6-3 and J usage is TRBJ1-1; no firm D call. This CDR3 has 13 amino acids. CDR1 is MNHEY and CDR2 is SVGEGT in the germline V gene. V was trimmed by 4 bases and J by 3 bases, leaving 9 bases between them. CDR3 DNA sequence: TGTGCCAGCAGTTCCCCCTTTGACACTGAAGCTTTCTTT. It codes for CASSSPFDTEAFF.

The chain links TRBV9 to TRBJ2-1; 10 positions match TRBD2. Per the germline V gene, CDR1 is SGDLS and CDR2 is YYNGEE. The length of the CDR3 is 16 residues. The V gene end was trimmed by 1 base and the J gene end by 6 bases; junction bases not matched to a gene: 7. In DNA, the CDR3 is TGTGCCAGCAGCGTACTAAGCGGGGGGGCAGGCAATGAGCAGTTCTTC. Protein product: CASSVLSGGAGNEQFF.

This chain uses TRBV11-2 with TRBJ2-4; TRBD2 matches 7 bases. This CDR3 contains 12 residues. Looked up from germline, CDR1 is SGHAT and CDR2 is FQNNGV. V lost 2 bases and J lost 9; bases outside the gene matches: 1. CDR3 protein: CASSLWEGIQYF. The DNA for the CDR3 is TGTGCCAGCAGCTTATGGGAGGGCATTCAGTACTTC. The full variable domain, rest sourced from reference TRBV11-2 and TRBJ2-4, is EAGVAQSPRYKIIEKRQSVAFWCNPISGHATLYWYQQILGQGPKLLIQFQNNGVVDDSQLPKDRFSAERLKGVDSTLKIQPAKLEDSAVYLCASSLWEGIQYFGAGTRLSVL.

This sequence joins TRBV18 and TRBJ1-4; 7 bases are a match to TRBD1. This CDR3 has 17 amino acids. Germline V CDR1 and CDR2: KGHSH, LQKENI. The junction had 12 bases not matched to a gene; V was cut back by 2 bases and J by 6 bases. This CDR3 reads CASSPSKGTGEDEKLFF. The CDR3 coding sequence is TGTGCCAGCTCACCATCTAAGGGCACAGGGGAGGATGAAAAACTGTTTTTT.

The CDR3 spells CASRRTGSSYNEQFF. CDR3 coding DNA: TGTGCCAGCAGACGGACAGGGAGCTCCTACAATGAGCAGTTCTTC. The rearrangement uses TRBV12-3 or TRBV12-4 and TRBJ2-1; TRBD1 matches at 8 bases. CDR3 size: 15 residues. Trimming at V came to 6 bases and at J to 0 bases, leaving 4 bases not matched to a gene.

This clonotype came up once. The chain couples TRBV12-3 or TRBV12-4 to TRBJ2-6, with TRBD1 identical over 7 bases. The CDR3 has 16 residues. Trimming cost V 6 bases and J 4 bases; bases outside gene matches: 9. CDR3 sequence reads: CASSTRGTAGANVLTF. CDR3 DNA sequence: TGTGCCAGCAGCACAAGGGGGACAGCCGGGGCCAACGTCCTGACTTTC.

This clonotype was observed many times. The gene calls are TRBV29-1 and TRBJ2-1; 9 bases are a match to TRBD1. The CDR3 has 14 residues. From germline, CDR1 is SQVTM and CDR2 ANQGSEA. The junction had 5 bases not matched to a gene; V was cut back by 2 bases and J by 6 bases. The CDR3 is CSVERDRVFNEQFF. CDR3 nucleotides: TGCAGCGTTGAACGGGACAGGGTTTTCAATGAGCAGTTCTTC.

CDR3 residues: CASGGYYNEQFF. CDR3 DNA: TGTGCCTCTGGGGGCTATTACAATGAGCAGTTCTTC. V usage is TRBV30 and J usage is TRBJ2-1; tentative D call: TRBD1 (6 bases). V was pared by 7 bases and J by 4 bases, with 11 bases between. Germline V gene data show CDR1 as GTSNPN and CDR2 as SVGIG (reference sequence). This CDR3 has 12 amino acids.

The chain has TRBV5-1 and TRBJ1-2; 7 bases line up with TRBD1. Germline assignment: CDR1 SGHRS and CDR2 YFSETQ. The CDR3 runs to 15 residues. Trimming removed 4 bases from V and 0 bases from J; junction bases left unmatched: 6. The CDR3 loop is CASSRGDSPNYGYTF. CDR3 nucleotides: TGCGCCAGCAGCAGAGGGGACAGCCCTAACTATGGCTACACCTTC.

Remarks on this clonotype: One junction end does not reproduce the germline sequence, and a read error may be involved. This chain connects TRBV6-2 or TRBV6-3 to TRBJ1-1; D gene uncertain. CDR1 and CDR2 (germline): MNHEY, SVGEGT. This CDR3 has 12 residues. The CDR3 loop reads CASSAFKRVTLF. The CDR3 DNA reads TGTGCCAGCAGTGCCTTTAAACGGGTGACTCTCTTT.

The chain joins TRBV4-2 to TRBJ1-4, with no clear D. The germline V gene has CDR1 LGHNA and CDR2 YNFKEQ. V shed 4 bases and J shed 0 bases, with 21 bases lying between them. The CDR3 runs to 19 residues. The CDR3 is CASSRRFANAEATNEKLFF. CDR3 DNA sequence: TGTGCCAGCAGCCGAAGATTCGCGAATGCGGAGGCAACTAATGAAAAACTGTTTTTT.

This clonotype has only a few counts. The J gene is TRBJ2-1, the V gene TRBV27; D might be TRBD1 or TRBD2, each matching 5 bases. Trimming stripped 2 bases from V and 8 bases from J, with 13 bases between. The CDR3 covers 14 residues. CDR1 and CDR2 (germline): MNHEY, SMNVEV (reference sequence). This CDR3 reads CASSLGVRGDEQFF. As DNA, the CDR3 is TGTGCCAGCAGTTTAGGCGTCCGAGGGGATGAGCAGTTCTTC.